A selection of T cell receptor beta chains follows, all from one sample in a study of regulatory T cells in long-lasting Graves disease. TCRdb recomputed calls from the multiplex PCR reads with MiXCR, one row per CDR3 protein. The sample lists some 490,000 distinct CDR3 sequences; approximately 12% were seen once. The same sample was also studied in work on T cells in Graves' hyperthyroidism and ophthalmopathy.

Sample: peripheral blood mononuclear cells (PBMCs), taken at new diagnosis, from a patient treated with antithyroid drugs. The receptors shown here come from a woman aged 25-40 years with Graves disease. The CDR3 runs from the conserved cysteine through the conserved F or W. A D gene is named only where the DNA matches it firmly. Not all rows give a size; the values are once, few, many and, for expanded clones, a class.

CDR3nt: TGCAGTGCTAGAGATCACCGGAATCTGGCAGATACGCAGTATTTT
CDR3aa: CSARDHRNLADTQYF
j_gene: TRBJ2-3
v_gene: TRBV20-1
d_gene: .
len: 15
abundance: many

CDR3nt: TGTGCCAGCAGCGTAGAGGGGAGGGGAAATGAGCAGTTCTTC
CDR3aa: CASSVEGRGNEQFF
j_gene: TRBJ2-1
v_gene: TRBV9
d_gene: TRBD2
len: 14
abundance: many

CDR3nt: TGTGCCAGCAGCTCCCTAATATCTGAGAACACTGAAGCTTTCTTT
CDR3aa: CASSSLISENTEAFF
j_gene: TRBJ1-1
v_gene: TRBV7-9
d_gene: .
len: 15
abundance: .

CDR3nt: TGTGCCAGCAGCTTAGTAGCGGGAGGCACAGATACGCAGTATTTT
CDR3aa: CASSLVAGGTDTQYF
j_gene: TRBJ2-3
v_gene: TRBV11-2
d_gene: TRBD2
len: 15
abundance: many

CDR3nt: TGCAGTGCTAGAGATCGGTTAGCGGGAGGCCGCTACGAGCAGTACTTC
CDR3aa: CSARDRLAGGRYEQYF
j_gene: TRBJ2-7
v_gene: TRBV20-1
d_gene: TRBD2
len: 16
abundance: few

CDR3nt: TGTGCCAGCAGCCAAGGGAGGGGTCTAGAAGCTTTCTTT
CDR3aa: CASSQGRGLEAFF
j_gene: TRBJ1-1
v_gene: TRBV3-1
d_gene: .
len: 13
abundance: many

CDR3nt: TGTGCCAGCAGTTCAGCGGGAGGACGCTGGAATGAGCAGTTCTTC
CDR3aa: CASSSAGGRWNEQFF
j_gene: TRBJ2-1
v_gene: TRBV28
d_gene: TRBD2
len: 15
abundance: many

CDR3nt: TGTGCCAGTAGTATAGTGGGCAGGGGGGACTCACCCCTCCACTTT
CDR3aa: CASSIVGRGDSPLHF
j_gene: TRBJ1-6
v_gene: TRBV19
d_gene: TRBD1
len: 15
abundance: many

CDR3nt: TGTGCCAGCAGCCACGATCGACAGGGCCGTAGAGCTTTCTTT
CDR3aa: CASSHDRQGRRAFF
j_gene: TRBJ1-1
v_gene: TRBV11-3
d_gene: TRBD1
len: 14
abundance: many

CDR3nt: TGTGCCAGCACCCAAGTAGTCAGGGGCAATTCACCCCTCCACTTT
CDR3aa: CASTQVVRGNSPLHF
j_gene: TRBJ1-6
v_gene: TRBV6-1
d_gene: .
len: 15
abundance: many

CDR3nt: TGTGCCAGCAGCGTCAACAGGGCTAGCGGGAGAAATGAGCAGTTCTTC
CDR3aa: CASSVNRASGRNEQFF
j_gene: TRBJ2-1
v_gene: TRBV9
d_gene: TRBD2
len: 16
abundance: few

CDR3nt: TGTGCCAGCAGTTTAAGGCCCCTCGGGACTCGATTTGCACCTCAGCCCCAGCATTTT
CDR3aa: CASSLRPLGTRFAPQPQHF
j_gene: TRBJ1-5
v_gene: TRBV12-3/TRBV12-4
d_gene: .
len: 19
abundance: many

CDR3nt: TGTGCCAGCAGTTCAGGGGGCTCAAGAGAAAAACTGTTTTTT
CDR3aa: CASSSGGSREKLFF
j_gene: TRBJ1-4
v_gene: TRBV12-3/TRBV12-4
d_gene: TRBD1
len: 14
abundance: many

CDR3nt: TGTGCCAGCAGCTTAAGTAGCGACAATGAGCAGTTCTTC
CDR3aa: CASSLSSDNEQFF
j_gene: TRBJ2-1
v_gene: TRBV11-2
d_gene: .
len: 13
abundance: many

CDR3nt: TGCAGTGCTAACCTCGACAGGGGGCTTACCCCCTCCTACAATGAGCAGTTCTTC
CDR3aa: CSANLDRGLTPSYNEQFF
j_gene: TRBJ2-1
v_gene: TRBV20-1
d_gene: TRBD1
len: 18
abundance: few

CDR3nt: TGTGCCTGGAGCCGAAGGGGGAGGGTCTATAATGAAAAACTGTTTTTT
CDR3aa: CAWSRRGRVYNEKLFF
j_gene: TRBJ1-4
v_gene: TRBV30
d_gene: .
len: 16
abundance: many

CDR3nt: TGCAGTGCTAGAGGGGGACAGCCTTACGAGCAGTACTTC
CDR3aa: CSARGGQPYEQYF
j_gene: TRBJ2-7
v_gene: TRBV20-1
d_gene: TRBD1
len: 13
abundance: many

CDR3nt: TGCGCCAGCAGTCGGGCGGGAGGGCCAGATACGCAGTATTTT
CDR3aa: CASSRAGGPDTQYF
j_gene: TRBJ2-3
v_gene: TRBV5-1
d_gene: TRBD2
len: 14
abundance: .

CDR3nt: TGTGCCAGCAGTTACTCAGGTCAGGAGGACTACGAGCAGTACTTC
CDR3aa: CASSYSGQEDYEQYF
j_gene: TRBJ2-7
v_gene: TRBV6-5
d_gene: .
len: 15
abundance: .

CDR3nt: TGTGCCAGCAGCCCCAAGAGGAGACTAGCGGGGACCTACGAGCAGTACTTC
CDR3aa: CASSPKRRLAGTYEQYF
j_gene: TRBJ2-7
v_gene: TRBV3-1
d_gene: TRBD2
len: 17
abundance: many

CDR3nt: TGCAGTGCCGGAGATAAATCTTTCACAGATACGCAGTATTTT
CDR3aa: CSAGDKSFTDTQYF
j_gene: TRBJ2-3
v_gene: TRBV20-1
d_gene: .
len: 14
abundance: few

CDR3nt: TGTGCCAGCAGTTACTCGAGGGCCTCGAACACTGAAGCTTTCTTT
CDR3aa: CASSYSRASNTEAFF
j_gene: TRBJ1-1
v_gene: TRBV6-5
d_gene: .
len: 15
abundance: .

CDR3nt: TGTGCCAGCAGCTTAGTCCTGGGACAGGGGCCGGATTGGCCCCAGCATTTT
CDR3aa: CASSLVLGQGPDWPQHF
j_gene: TRBJ1-5
v_gene: TRBV7-2
d_gene: TRBD1
len: 17
abundance: .

CDR3nt: TGTGCCAGCAGTCCACCGCCCGGGACAGGGAATGAAAAACTGTTTTTT
CDR3aa: CASSPPPGTGNEKLFF
j_gene: TRBJ1-4
v_gene: TRBV28
d_gene: TRBD1
len: 16
abundance: many

CDR3nt: TGTGCCAGCAGTTACGGGCGCAGCGCCTACGAGCAGTACTTC
CDR3aa: CASSYGRSAYEQYF
j_gene: TRBJ2-7
v_gene: TRBV6-2/TRBV6-3
d_gene: .
len: 14
abundance: many

CDR3nt: TGTGCCAGCAGAAAGACAGGGAGTAGCCCCCAGTACTTC
CDR3aa: CASRKTGSSPQYF
j_gene: TRBJ2-5
v_gene: TRBV3-1
d_gene: TRBD1
len: 13
abundance: .

CDR3nt: TGTGCCAGCAGAACCTCTGGGGGCGTTGGAAAACTGTTTTTT
CDR3aa: CASRTSGGVGKLFF
j_gene: TRBJ1-4
v_gene: TRBV25-1
d_gene: .
len: 14
abundance: few

CDR3nt: TGCGCCAGCAGCCTTAAGGAGACAGGCTCTGGGGCCAACGTCCTGACTTTC
CDR3aa: CASSLKETGSGANVLTF
j_gene: TRBJ2-6
v_gene: TRBV4-1
d_gene: .
len: 17
abundance: .

CDR3nt: TGTGCCAGCAGTGAAAATGATAGGACTAGCACAGATACGCAGTATTTT
CDR3aa: CASSENDRTSTDTQYF
j_gene: TRBJ2-3
v_gene: TRBV25-1
d_gene: .
len: 16
abundance: .

CDR3nt: TGTGCCAGCAGCTTAAGGGGGGCTATTAACACCGGGGAGCTGTTTTTT
CDR3aa: CASSLRGAINTGELFF
j_gene: TRBJ2-2
v_gene: TRBV11-2
d_gene: .
len: 16
abundance: many

CDR3nt: TGTGCCAGCAGTTTGAGGGAAGCGGGGGAGCAAGAGACCCAGTACTTC
CDR3aa: CASSLREAGEQETQYF
j_gene: TRBJ2-5
v_gene: TRBV11-3
d_gene: TRBD2
len: 16
abundance: many

CDR3nt: TGTGCCAGCAGCCCCAGGGGGCGACGGGGCACTGAAGCTTTCTTT
CDR3aa: CASSPRGRRGTEAFF
j_gene: TRBJ1-1
v_gene: TRBV7-9
d_gene: TRBD1
len: 15
abundance: few

CDR3nt: TGTGCCAGCAGCCCAGAGTCCAGAATATACGAGCAGTACTTC
CDR3aa: CASSPESRIYEQYF
j_gene: TRBJ2-7
v_gene: TRBV9
d_gene: .
len: 14
abundance: .

CDR3nt: TGTGCCAGCTCACCCCTACCCGCTCGTCCAGGCCAAGAGACCCAGTACTTC
CDR3aa: CASSPLPARPGQETQYF
j_gene: TRBJ2-5
v_gene: TRBV18
d_gene: .
len: 17
abundance: many